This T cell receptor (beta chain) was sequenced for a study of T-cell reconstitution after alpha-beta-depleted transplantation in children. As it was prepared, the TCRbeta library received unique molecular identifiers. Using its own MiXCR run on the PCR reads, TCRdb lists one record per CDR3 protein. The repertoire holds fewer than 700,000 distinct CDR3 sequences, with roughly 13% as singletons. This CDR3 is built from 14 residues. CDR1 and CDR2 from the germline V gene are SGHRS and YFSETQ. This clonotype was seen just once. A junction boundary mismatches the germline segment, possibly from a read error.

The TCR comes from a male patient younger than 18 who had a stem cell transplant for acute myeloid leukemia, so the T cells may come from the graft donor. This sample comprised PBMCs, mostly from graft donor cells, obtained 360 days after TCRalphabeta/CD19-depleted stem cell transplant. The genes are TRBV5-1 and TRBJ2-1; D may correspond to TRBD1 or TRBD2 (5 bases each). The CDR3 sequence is CASSLDVGVDEQFF. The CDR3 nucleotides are TGCGCCAGCAGTTTGGACGTGGGGGTTGATGAGCAGTTCTTC.